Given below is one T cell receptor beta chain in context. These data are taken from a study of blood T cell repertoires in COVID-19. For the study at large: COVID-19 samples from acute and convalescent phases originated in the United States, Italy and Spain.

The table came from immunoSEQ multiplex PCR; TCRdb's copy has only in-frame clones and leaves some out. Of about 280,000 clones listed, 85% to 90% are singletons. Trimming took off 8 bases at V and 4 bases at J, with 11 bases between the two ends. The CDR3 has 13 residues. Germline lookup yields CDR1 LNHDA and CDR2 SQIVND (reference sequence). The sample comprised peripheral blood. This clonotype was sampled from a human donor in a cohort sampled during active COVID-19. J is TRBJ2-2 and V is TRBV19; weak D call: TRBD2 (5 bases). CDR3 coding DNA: TGTGCCAGTCGGAGCGGTAGCACCGGGGAGCTGTTTTTT. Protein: CASRSGSTGELFF.